The 31 T cell receptor beta chains below come from one sample, sequenced in a study of blood T cells in healthy people across ages. Using a J-beta primer mix together with a sample-barcoded 5' primer, a second PCR was run for roughly 7 to 11 cycles. Using its own MiXCR run on the 5' RACE reads, TCRdb lists one record per CDR3 protein. The sample holds about 2 million distinct CDR3 sequences; around half are singletons and the top ten take approximately 2.1%. Sequenced sample: blood. These receptors were taken from a woman between 40 and 50 years old in good health.

This chain links TRBV7-2 with TRBJ2-7; TRBD1 matches at 8 bases. V shed 5 bases, J shed 5 bases, and the junction held 14 bases outside the gene matches. Germline values: CDR1 SGHTA, CDR2 FQGNSA. The CDR3 is 16 residues long. The chain's CDR3 is CASSTSWGQGANEQYF. The CDR3 nucleotides read TGTGCCAGCAGCACATCCTGGGGGCAGGGGGCGAACGAGCAGTACTTC.

The V and J genes are TRBV20-1 and TRBJ1-5; no firm D call. V shed 4 bases and J shed 3 bases, with 13 bases lying between them. This CDR3 is 14 amino acids long. Germline loops: CDR1 DFQATT, CDR2 SNEGSKA (reference sequence). This CDR3 is CSAMPPGINQPQHF. The CDR3 bases are TGCAGTGCTATGCCCCCCGGAATCAATCAGCCCCAGCATTTT.

The gene calls are TRBV10-3 and TRBJ2-4; TRBD1 matches at 8 bases. There are 14 residues in the CDR3. V trimming: 3 bases; J trimming: 14 bases; junction bases outside the gene matches: 12. Germline CDR1 reads ENHRY; CDR2 reads SYGVKD. The CDR3 nucleotides read TGTGCCATCAGTGACTATGGACAGGGAAGGGAGGAGTACTTC. Its translation: CAISDYGQGREEYF.

V gene TRBV10-3 combines with J gene TRBJ1-1; 7 nucleotides match TRBD1. This CDR3 is built from 15 residues. Germline V gives CDR1 ENHRY, CDR2 SYGVKD. V dropped 1 base and J dropped 6; count of bases not matched to a gene: 8. The CDR3: CAISEYNRGGPEAFF. CDR3 nucleotide sequence: TGTGCCATCAGTGAGTATAACAGGGGAGGTCCTGAAGCTTTCTTT.

This clonotype was recorded many times. The V and J genes are TRBV5-1 and TRBJ1-6; 8 bases are shared with TRBD1. CDR1 is SGHRS and CDR2 is YFSETQ in the germline V gene. The V and J ends lost 2 bases and 0 bases, in that order; junction bases with no gene match: 1. The length of the CDR3 is 16 residues. The CDR3 protein is CASSFGTGSYNSPLHF. CDR3 bases: TGCGCCAGCAGCTTCGGGACAGGCTCCTATAATTCACCCCTCCACTTT.

V usage is TRBV7-9 and J usage is TRBJ2-3, with 7 bases matching TRBD1. With V trimmed by 5 bases and J by 2 bases, 7 bases remained unmatched. Per the germline V gene, CDR1 is SEHNR and CDR2 is FQNEAQ (reference sequence). The CDR3 sequence is 15 residues long. This chain's CDR3 is CASSPRDRLTDTQYF. DNA of the CDR3: TGTGCCAGCAGCCCGAGGGACAGACTCACAGATACGCAGTATTTT.

This clonotype has only a few counts. The J gene is TRBJ2-3, the V gene TRBV28; no clear D. V was shortened by 6 bases and J by 4 bases, with 14 bases between the two germline ends. Germline-derived CDR1 and CDR2 are MDHEN and SYDVKM. The CDR3 spans 14 residues. In nucleotides, the CDR3 is TGTGCCAGCAGCCCTCAAGGGCCCGCAGATACGCAGTATTTT. Its protein is CASSPQGPADTQYF.

On this clonotype itself: A read error may account for a junction end that differs from germline. The CDR3: CRARIGTYGYTF. DNA for the CDR3: TGCAGAGCTAGGATAGGGACCTATGGCTACACCTTC. V is TRBV20-1 and J is TRBJ1-2; possible D gene TRBD1, 5 bases. Germline V gene data show CDR1 as DFQATT and CDR2 as SNEGSKA (reference sequence). This CDR3 has 12 amino acids.

This chain joins TRBV5-1 and TRBJ2-3, with 10 bases matching TRBD2. The CDR3 runs to 18 residues. Trimming cost V 0 bases and J 5 bases; bases outside gene matches: 12. CDR1 is SGHRS and CDR2 is YFSETQ in the germline V gene. The CDR3 sequence is CASSLGLPTSGVGDTQYF. The DNA for the CDR3 is TGCGCCAGCAGCTTGGGCCTCCCAACTAGCGGGGTTGGAGATACGCAGTATTTT.

V usage is TRBV10-1 and J usage is TRBJ1-2; a possible D gene is TRBD1 (5 bases). The germline V and J ends were trimmed by 2 bases and 4 bases, with 11 bases remaining between them. CDR3 length: 14 residues. Germline CDR1 is WNHNN and CDR2 is SYGVQD (reference sequence). The CDR3 region is CASSERGVSYGYTF. The CDR3 coding sequence is TGCGCCAGCAGTGAGCGAGGGGTCTCCTATGGCTACACCTTC.

As concerns this clonotype: Sequence at one end of the junction differs from germline and may be a read error. This chain connects TRBV28 to TRBJ2-3, with 9 bases aligning to TRBD2. The germline V gene has CDR1 MDHEN and CDR2 SYDVKM. The CDR3 loop spans 15 amino acids. The CDR3 loop reads CASSVPGLATGTQYF. Written as DNA, the CDR3 is TGTGCCAGCAGCGTACCGGGACTAGCTACAGGTACGCAGTATTTT.

The V gene is TRBV9, the J gene TRBJ1-2; D is ambiguous. The length of the CDR3 is 14 residues. Trimming removed 0 bases from V and 3 bases from J, with 9 bases in between. CDR1 is SGDLS, CDR2 YYNGEE, per germline. CDR3 coding DNA: TGTGCCAGCAGCGTAGACCAGGACCACTATGGCTACACCTTC. Residues: CASSVDQDHYGYTF.

Note on this clonotype: A junction end diverges from the germline sequence, so it may reflect a read error. The V call is TRBV20-1, the J call TRBJ1-1; D remains ambiguous. This CDR3 has 14 residues. Germline CDR1 and CDR2: DFQATT and SNEGSKA (reference sequence). Written as DNA, the CDR3 is TGCAGTGCGAGAGAGGGCCCGGTGAACACTGAAGCTTTCTTT. Protein sequence: CSAREGPVNTEAFF.

This clonotype was observed once. The chain combines TRBV20-1 with TRBJ1-1; 8 bases align to TRBD1. From germline, CDR1 is DFQATT and CDR2 SNEGSKA (reference sequence). V gave up 4 bases and J gave up 4 bases; unmatched junction bases: 11. The CDR3 consists of 15 residues. CDR3 in amino acids: CSATPPGTGGTEAFF. CDR3 DNA sequence: TGCAGTGCTACCCCTCCTGGTACAGGGGGCACTGAAGCTTTCTTT.

The chain joins TRBV4-1 to TRBJ2-3; a weak D match, TRBD1 (7 bases). Germline CDR1 and CDR2: MGHRA and YSYEKL. V lost 2 bases and J lost 2, with 17 bases in between. CDR3 length: 17 amino acids. The CDR3 here is CASSQSGTGDFTDTQYF. The CDR3 nucleotides read TGCGCCAGCAGCCAATCCGGTACAGGGGACTTCACAGATACGCAGTATTTT.

In its sample, this clonotype was seen many times. This rearrangement joins TRBV29-1 to TRBJ2-7, with 8 nucleotides matching TRBD1. Per the germline V gene, CDR1 is SQVTM and CDR2 is ANQGSEA. The CDR3 covers 13 residues. After removal of 6 bases from V and 2 bases from J, the junction contained 6 bases not matched to a gene. This chain's CDR3 is CSVSGTGAYEQYF. As DNA, the CDR3 is TGCAGCGTGTCCGGGACAGGTGCCTACGAGCAGTACTTC.

This clonotype was observed a few times. The J gene is TRBJ2-7, the V gene TRBV12-3 or TRBV12-4, with 7 bases fitting TRBD2. Trimming at V came to 9 bases and at J to 0 bases, leaving 5 bases not matched to a gene. The CDR3 has 13 residues. CDR3 bases: TGTGCCAGTACCCGGGGGGACTCCTACGAGCAGTACTTC. This sequence encodes CASTRGDSYEQYF.

The chain employs TRBV5-1 and TRBJ2-1, with TRBD2 matching over 10 bases. Germline CDR1 and CDR2: SGHRS and YFSETQ. J gave up 6 bases and V 2 bases, and 14 bases lay outside the gene matches. The length of the CDR3 is 18 residues. Here the CDR3 reads CASSFLSGGGSAGNEQFF. As DNA, the CDR3 is TGCGCCAGCAGCTTTCTAAGCGGGGGGGGATCTGCGGGCAATGAGCAGTTCTTC.

The chain couples TRBV5-1 to TRBJ1-2; D is uncertain. CDR1 and CDR2 from the germline V gene are SGHRS and YFSETQ. The CDR3 covers 13 residues. Trimming cost V 4 bases and J 5 bases, with 12 bases left between them. The CDR3 nucleotides read TGCGCCAGCAGCGTGACCCTAGGGTATGGCTACACCTTC. This sequence encodes CASSVTLGYGYTF.

The table lists this clonotype with a few counts. V is TRBV2 and J is TRBJ2-5; D is ambiguous. From germline, CDR1 is SNHLY and CDR2 FYNNEI. There are 15 residues in the CDR3. Trimming cost V 2 bases and J 2 bases, with 12 bases left between them. CDR3 residues: CASSEPEFPQETQYF. The CDR3 DNA is TGTGCCAGCAGTGAACCCGAGTTTCCTCAAGAGACCCAGTACTTC.

This clonotype was seen a handful of times. This chain links TRBV6-2 or TRBV6-3 with TRBJ2-6; 10 nucleotides align to TRBD1. After removal of 4 bases from V and 3 bases from J, the junction contained 6 bases not matched to a gene. The CDR3 is 17 amino acids. The germline V gene has CDR1 MNHEY and CDR2 SVGEGT. As DNA, the CDR3 is TGTGCCAGCAGTTCCGGGACAGGGGCCTATGGGGCCAACGTCCTGACTTTC. It translates to CASSSGTGAYGANVLTF.

The gene calls are TRBV5-1 and TRBJ1-1; 11 bases map to TRBD1. The CDR3 has 18 amino acids. V trimming: 0 bases; J trimming: 0 bases; junction bases outside the gene matches: 7. Per the germline V gene, CDR1 is SGHRS and CDR2 is YFSETQ. In DNA form, the CDR3 reads TGCGCCAGCAGCTTGGGGGGACAGGGGGTCCTTATGAACACTGAAGCTTTCTTT. Residues: CASSLGGQGVLMNTEAFF.

In its sample, this clonotype was seen a few times. J is TRBJ2-3 and V is TRBV20-1; 10 bases agree with TRBD2. The CDR3 sequence is 13 residues long. Germline assignment: CDR1 DFQATT and CDR2 SNEGSKA (reference sequence). Unmatched junction bases numbered 5, after V lost 5 bases and J lost 6 bases. Here the CDR3 DNA reads TGCAGTGCTCCGAGCGGGGGGGTTGATACGCAGTATTTT. It translates to CSAPSGGVDTQYF.

The table lists this clonotype with a few counts. The chain is built from TRBV7-2 and TRBJ1-2, with D possibly matching TRBD1 (6 bases). Germline V lookup: CDR1 SGHTA, CDR2 FQGNSA. This CDR3 spans 14 amino acids. V was pared by 0 bases and J by 5 bases, with 10 bases between. CDR3 loop: CASSLAGQPYGYTF. CDR3 coding DNA: TGTGCCAGCAGCTTAGCTGGACAGCCTTATGGCTACACCTTC.

The chain uses TRBV6-5 and TRBJ2-5; D not resolved. The CDR3 runs 17 residues. Germline loops: CDR1 MNHEY, CDR2 SVGAGI. Trimming took off 2 bases at V and 4 bases at J, with 20 bases between the two ends. The CDR3 loop reads CASSYKSYRVLGETQYF. The DNA for the CDR3 is TGTGCCAGCAGTTACAAGTCGTATAGGGTATTAGGAGAGACCCAGTACTTC.

The chain is built from TRBV28 and TRBJ2-6; D is perhaps TRBD1 or TRBD2 (5 bases each). Trimming removed 11 bases at V and 0 bases at J, with 14 bases between. Germline CDR1 is MDHEN and CDR2 is SYDVKM. The CDR3 runs 15 residues. The CDR3 bases are TGTGCCGGCCTGGGACGGATCTCTGGGGCCAACGTCCTGACTTTC. Its protein product is CAGLGRISGANVLTF.

The chain recombines TRBV3-1 with TRBJ2-4; D may be TRBD2 (7 bases). Gene TRBJ2-5 matches the end of the DNA better, so the J call may be wrong. This CDR3 region has 16 residues. CDR1 is LGHDT and CDR2 is YNNKEL in the germline V gene (reference sequence). The CDR3 coding sequence is TGTGCCAGCAGCCAAGAAGGGGGGGGGCTACCAGAGACCCAGTACTTC. Translated: CASSQEGGGLPETQYF.

This clonotype has only a few counts. The J gene is TRBJ2-7, the V gene TRBV6-5, with D perhaps TRBD1 or TRBD2 (5 bases each). The V gene lost 6 bases and the J gene lost 6 bases, with 18 bases spanning the gap. The germline V gene encodes CDR1 MNHEY and CDR2 SVGAGI. The length of the CDR3 is 14 residues. CDR3 DNA sequence: TGTGCCAGCAGAACAGGCCGTCTTGGAGGCGAGCAGTACTTC. Its translation: CASRTGRLGGEQYF.

The chain is built from TRBV12-3 or TRBV12-4 and TRBJ1-2; D gene uncertain. There are 14 residues in the CDR3. The V end lost 0 bases, the J end lost 1 base, and 6 bases lay between the germline ends. The CDR3 nucleotides read TGTGCCAGCAGTTTAGCCATCCTTAACTATGGCTACACCTTC. It codes for CASSLAILNYGYTF.

The chain uses TRBV4-3 and TRBJ1-6, with 7 bases fitting TRBD1. This CDR3 is 16 amino acids long. CDR1 and CDR2 from the germline V gene are LGHNA and YSLEER. V shed 1 base, J shed 6 bases, and the junction held 6 bases outside the gene matches. CDR3 amino acids: CASSQAGGQINSPLHF. The CDR3, as DNA: TGCGCCAGCAGCCAAGCCGGGGGACAGATTAATTCACCCCTCCACTTT.

At least ten counts were recorded for this clonotype. The J gene is TRBJ2-3, the V gene TRBV27; 7 bases match TRBD1. J was trimmed by 2 bases and V by 3 bases; bases with no gene match: 2. This CDR3 spans 14 amino acids. The germline V gene encodes CDR1 MNHEY and CDR2 SMNVEV (reference sequence). The CDR3 DNA is TGTGCCAGCAGTTTCGGGACAGTCACAGATACGCAGTATTTT. This gives the protein CASSFGTVTDTQYF.